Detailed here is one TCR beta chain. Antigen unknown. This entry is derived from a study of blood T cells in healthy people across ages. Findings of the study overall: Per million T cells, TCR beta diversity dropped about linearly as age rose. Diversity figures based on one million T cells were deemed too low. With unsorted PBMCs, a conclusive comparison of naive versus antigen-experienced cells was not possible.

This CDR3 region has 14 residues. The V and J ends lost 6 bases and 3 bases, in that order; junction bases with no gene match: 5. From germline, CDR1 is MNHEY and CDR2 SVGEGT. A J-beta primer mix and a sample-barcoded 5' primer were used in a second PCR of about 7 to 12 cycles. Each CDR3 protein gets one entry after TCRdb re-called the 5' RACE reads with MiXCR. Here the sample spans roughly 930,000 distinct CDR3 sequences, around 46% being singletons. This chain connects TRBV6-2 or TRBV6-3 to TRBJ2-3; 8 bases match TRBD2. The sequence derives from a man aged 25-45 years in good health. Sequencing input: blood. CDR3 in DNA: TGTGCCAGCAGCTCCGGGACTAGAACAGATACGCAGTATTTT. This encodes CASSSGTRTDTQYF.